Sequencing of this T cell receptor beta chain was carried out in a study of vaccination and CD4 T cells after COVID-19 (dated 2022 in TCRdb). Looking at the study overall: Every convalescent patient had a positive nasal swab PCR test for SARS-CoV-2, with mild disease in about nine patients and severe disease in one. Each participant got two doses of either the Pfizer-BioNTech BNT162b2 vaccine (n=8) or the Moderna mRNA-1273 vaccine (n=2). The convalescent cohort included six males and four females, with two Hispanic individuals, seven Caucasians, two Asians and one multiracial person. As controls, cultures received a CEFX viral epitope pool (the positive control), an HIV-1 Nef peptide pool (the negative control), or no peptide at all. Post-COVID blood samples were collected from convalescent patients a median of around 100 days after diagnosis, with a range of about 30 to 161 days. Post-vaccine blood samples were obtained a median of around 67 days after the second vaccine dose, with a range of roughly 14 to 241 days. Culture stimuli were overlapping spike peptide pools from SARS-CoV-2 and from the common cold coronaviruses HCoV-NL63, HCoV-OC43 and HCoV-229E. In roughly 11 COVID-19 convalescent patients and a handful of infection-naive healthy vaccine recipients, the spike-specific CD4+ TCR repertoire before mRNA vaccination was compared with the repertoire after mRNA vaccination.

The library was generated by PCR. At the Johns Hopkins FTIC core, DNA from the cultured CD4+ T cells underwent TCR sequencing with the Oncomine TCR Beta short-read assay. The QIAamp micro DNA kit was used to extract genomic DNA from the cultured CD4+ T cells. Oncomine TCR Beta libraries from cultured CD4+ T cells were pooled with unique dual indexes and sequenced on an Illumina iSeq 100. The study's processing was this. Non-productive sequences were removed, and CDR3s that did not start with C, did not end with F or W, or were shorter than 7 amino acids were discarded. Antigen-specific clonotypes were identified using the MANAFEST web application through comparison of peptide-stimulated wells with reference and other culture wells. Positive clones required FDR below 0.05, an odds ratio above 5, and productive frequency above 0.1% in at least two of three replicate wells. A clonotype counted as cross-reactive if it showed significant expansion both in the SARS-CoV-2 spike wells and in at least one common cold coronavirus spike condition. CDR3 homology was assessed with Levenshtein distances (stringdist) and unrooted phylogenetic trees (ape) in R version 3.6.1. TCRdb's own reprocessing of the public reads used fastp at Q25 and MiXCR and kept productive beta chains. Entries are consolidated by CDR3 protein sequence, retaining the most common genes and DNA. TCRdb's processing, not the authors' own work, is the source of the V and J calls. This sample is represented by roughly 13,000 distinct CDR3 sequences; approximately 63% of them were singletons. The leading ten clones occupy about an eighth of the sample.

Study-level results and caveats: Of the vaccine-specific clones found in convalescent patients, nearly all (304 of 307) were mono-reactive for SARS-CoV-2 spike instead of being cross-reactive with common cold coronaviruses. The median number of SARS-CoV-2-reactive clonotypes rose from 20 to 25 after infection to a few dozen after vaccination, but the change was not significant. Among convalescent patients, a median around 86% of the SARS-CoV-2-reactive clones seen after vaccination appeared only after vaccination, which suggests priming specific to the vaccine. The number of convalescent patients in the study was relatively small, and the study did not examine early timepoints following natural infection.

The sample's treatment or condition label, in plain terms: roughly ten-day PBMC culture with coronavirus spike peptide pools or control peptides (ViraFEST assay). The ViraFEST assay, used in the study, expanded antigen-specific T cells with peptide pools and then identified the expanded clonotypes through TCR sequencing. The convalescent patients' positive SARS-CoV-2 PCR tests were from March to December 2020, which was before the Alpha, Beta and Delta variants emerged in the United States. About 2 million PBMCs per well were cultured in IMDM with approximately 4.9% human AB serum and about 9.2 IU/ml IL-2, plus 10 ug/ml peptide pools. Half of the culture medium was replaced with fresh IL-2-containing medium on days 3 and 7. Once the cells had been in culture for roughly 10 days, the EasySep CD4+ T cell isolation kit was used to isolate CD4+ T cells by negative selection. PBMCs were separated from whole blood using Ficoll-Paque Plus gradient centrifugation and then either used fresh or cryopreserved at -140C. Each culture condition was generally run in triplicate wells.

Notes on this clonotype: Its antigen is still unknown. No much larger clone exists at a distance of one base, and base qualities are not known.

The CDR3 holds 14 amino acids from the cysteine to the phenylalanine. This entry keeps only the CDR3 DNA: 42 bases, framed from base 1. V trim: 8 bases; J trim: 3 bases; unmatched bases: 9. In the germline V gene, CDR1 corresponds to SNHLY and CDR2 to FYNNEI. The sequenced material came from CD4+ T cells from blood, cultured in vitro. This sequence originates from a human donor who had recovered from COVID-19. The V and J genes are TRBV2 and TRBJ1-1, with TRBD1 identical over 7 junction bases. The CDR3 has the sequence CASVLLQGYTEAFF. The sequenced DNA: TGTGCCAGCGTCCTCCTACAGGGGTACACTGAAGCTTTCTTT.